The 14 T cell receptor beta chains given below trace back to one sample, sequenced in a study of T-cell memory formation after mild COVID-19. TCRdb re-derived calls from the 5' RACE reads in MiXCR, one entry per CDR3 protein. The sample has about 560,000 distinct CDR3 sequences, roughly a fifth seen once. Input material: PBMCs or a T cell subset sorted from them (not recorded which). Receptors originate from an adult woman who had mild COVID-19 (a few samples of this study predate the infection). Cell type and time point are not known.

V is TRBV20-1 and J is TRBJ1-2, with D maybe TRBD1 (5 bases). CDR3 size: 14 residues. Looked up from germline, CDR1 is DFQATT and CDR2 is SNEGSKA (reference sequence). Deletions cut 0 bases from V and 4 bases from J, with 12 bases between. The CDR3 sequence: CSARDIGGTYGYTF. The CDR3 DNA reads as TGCAGTGCTAGAGATATCGGGGGGACCTATGGCTACACCTTC.

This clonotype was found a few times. In DNA, the CDR3 is TGTGCCAGCAGCTTAGAACTGCAGGCTCCCAACGAGCAGTACTTC. Amino acids: CASSLELQAPNEQYF. The gene calls are TRBV7-9 and TRBJ2-7; the D is unclear. Germline V gene data show CDR1 as SEHNR and CDR2 as FQNEAQ (reference sequence). This CDR3 has 15 residues. V was trimmed by 1 base and J by 5 bases, leaving 15 bases between them.

CDR3 sequence: CASSSPDGPSYEQYF. CDR3 nucleotides: TGTGCCAGCAGCTCCCCGGACGGACCCTCCTACGAGCAGTACTTC. The rearrangement uses TRBV11-3 and TRBJ2-7, with D unclear. The CDR3 loop spans 15 amino acids. Between the trimmed V and J ends, which lost 4 bases and 0 bases, there was a span of 13 bases. CDR1 is SGHNT and CDR2 is YENEEA in the germline V gene. Together with reference TRBV11-3 and TRBJ2-7, the CDR3 gives the full variable domain: EAGVVQSPRYKIIEKKQPVAFWCNPISGHNTLYWYLQNLGQGPELLIRYENEEAVDDSQLPKDRFSAERLKGVDSTLKIQPAELGDSAVYLCASSSPDGPSYEQYFGPGTRLTVT.

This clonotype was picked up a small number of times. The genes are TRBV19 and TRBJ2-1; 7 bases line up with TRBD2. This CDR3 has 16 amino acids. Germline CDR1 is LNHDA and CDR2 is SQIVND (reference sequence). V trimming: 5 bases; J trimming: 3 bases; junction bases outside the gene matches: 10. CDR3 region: CASSARGRGDYNEQFF. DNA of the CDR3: TGTGCCAGTAGTGCCAGAGGCCGGGGGGACTACAATGAGCAGTTCTTC.

The CDR3 is CASRRGASFGGRTDTQYF. Here the CDR3 DNA reads TGTGCCAGCCGCCGGGGGGCGTCGTTCGGGGGGCGTACAGATACGCAGTATTTT. V is TRBV27 and J is TRBJ2-3; D perhaps matches TRBD2 (7 bases). The CDR3 sequence is 18 residues long. Per the germline V gene, CDR1 is MNHEY and CDR2 is SMNVEV (reference sequence). V was trimmed by 8 bases and J by 3 bases, leaving 27 bases between them.

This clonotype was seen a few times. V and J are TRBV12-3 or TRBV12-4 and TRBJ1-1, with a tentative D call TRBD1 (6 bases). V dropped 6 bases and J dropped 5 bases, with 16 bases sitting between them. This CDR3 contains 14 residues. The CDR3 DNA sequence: TGTGCCAGCAGCCCCACAGGGTATCGGACTGAAGCTTTCTTT. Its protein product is CASSPTGYRTEAFF.

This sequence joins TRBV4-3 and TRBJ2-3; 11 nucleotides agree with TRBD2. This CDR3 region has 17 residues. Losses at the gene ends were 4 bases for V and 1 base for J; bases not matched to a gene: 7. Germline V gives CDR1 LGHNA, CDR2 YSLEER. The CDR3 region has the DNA TGCGCCAGCAGCCCTCTTATAGCGGGAGGGGGCACAGATACGCAGTATTTT. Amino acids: CASSPLIAGGGTDTQYF.

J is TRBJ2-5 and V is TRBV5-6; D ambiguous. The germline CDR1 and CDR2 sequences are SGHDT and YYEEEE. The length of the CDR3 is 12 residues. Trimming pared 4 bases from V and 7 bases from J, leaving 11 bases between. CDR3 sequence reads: CASSPDGGTQYF. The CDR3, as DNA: TGTGCCAGCAGCCCGGACGGCGGGACCCAGTACTTC.

The CDR3: CSAPKSRDRAPYEQYF. CDR3 nucleotides: TGCAGTGCCCCAAAAAGCCGGGACAGGGCACCCTACGAGCAGTACTTC. The V gene is TRBV20-1, the J gene TRBJ2-7; 9 nucleotides agree with TRBD1. The J segment lost 2 bases and the V segment lost 6 bases, leaving 14 bases of the junction unmatched. The CDR3 loop spans 16 amino acids. From germline, CDR1 is DFQATT and CDR2 SNEGSKA (reference sequence).

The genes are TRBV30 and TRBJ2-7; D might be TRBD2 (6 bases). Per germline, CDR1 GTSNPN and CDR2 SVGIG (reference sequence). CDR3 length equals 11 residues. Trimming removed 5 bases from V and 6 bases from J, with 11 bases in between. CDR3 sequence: CAWGTAREQYF. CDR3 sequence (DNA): TGTGCCTGGGGGACTGCTCGCGAGCAGTACTTC. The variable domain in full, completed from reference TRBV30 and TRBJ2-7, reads SQTIHQWPATLVQPVGSPLSLECTVEGTSNPNLYWYRQAAGRGLQLLFYSVGIGQISSEVPQNLSASRPQDRQFILSSKKLLLSDSGFYLCAWGTAREQYFGPGTRLTVT.

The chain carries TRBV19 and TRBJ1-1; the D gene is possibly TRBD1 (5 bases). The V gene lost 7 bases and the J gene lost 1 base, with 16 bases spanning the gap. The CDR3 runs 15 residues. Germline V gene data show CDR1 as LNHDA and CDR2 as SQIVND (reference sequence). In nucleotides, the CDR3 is TGTGCCAGTACCTCCGGGGTCGGGGGGAACACTGAAGCTTTCTTT. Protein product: CASTSGVGGNTEAFF.

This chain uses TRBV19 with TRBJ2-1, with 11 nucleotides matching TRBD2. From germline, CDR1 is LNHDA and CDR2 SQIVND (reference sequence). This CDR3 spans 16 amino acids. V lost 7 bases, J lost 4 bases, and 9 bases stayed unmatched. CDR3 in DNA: TGTGCCAGTACGCCATTAGCGGGAGGGAGGTACAATGAGCAGTTCTTC. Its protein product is CASTPLAGGRYNEQFF.

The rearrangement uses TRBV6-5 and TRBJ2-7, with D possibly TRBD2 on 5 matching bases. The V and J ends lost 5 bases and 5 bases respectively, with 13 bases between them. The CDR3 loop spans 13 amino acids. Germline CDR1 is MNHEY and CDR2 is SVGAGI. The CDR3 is CASSAGRVDEQYF. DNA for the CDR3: TGTGCCAGCAGTGCGGGTCGGGTCGACGAGCAGTACTTC.

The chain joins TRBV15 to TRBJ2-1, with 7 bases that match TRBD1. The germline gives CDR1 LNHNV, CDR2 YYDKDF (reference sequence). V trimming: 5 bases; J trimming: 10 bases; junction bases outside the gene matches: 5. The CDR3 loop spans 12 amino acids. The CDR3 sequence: CATSQDRREQFF. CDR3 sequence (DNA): TGTGCCACCAGCCAGGACAGGAGGGAGCAGTTCTTC.